This TCR beta chain was sequenced during a study of graft-versus-host responses after intestinal transplantation. Study-level background: After anti-thymocyte globulin induction, recipients took tacrolimus and steroids for around three years.

Study results and limitations: Individuals who had graft-donor T cell macrochimerism had allografts that showed high graft-versus-host to host-versus-graft clonal ratios. Some GvH clones appeared in ileal mucosa or blood before recipient bone marrow.

V was clipped by 4 bases and J by 4 bases, with 7 bases between them. Per the germline V gene, CDR1 is SGHTA and CDR2 is FQGNSA. The CDR3 totals 12 residues. In the case of this clone: Its cognate antigen is unknown.

Clones were read by immunoSEQ multiplex PCR, and TCRdb kept only the in-frame ones, dropping some. In the table there are tens of thousands of clones, approximately 95% of which are singletons. The sample in question was unstimulated CD8+ T cells sorted from spleen or lymph node cells, obtained before transplant. This receptor was obtained from a human donor who was the organ donor for an intestinal transplant. This rearrangement joins TRBV7-2 to TRBJ1-1; the D is unclear. The CDR3 here is CASSWGGTEAFF. CDR3 in DNA: TGTGCCAGCAGCTGGGGTGGCACTGAAGCTTTCTTT.